This record concerns one T cell receptor (beta chain) sequence. What it binds is unknown. This sample is part of a study of T cell responses to AZD1222 COVID-19 vaccine. Study-wide results and limits: Donors, mostly white British, included more females; clonal diversity was possibly underestimated.

Germline CDR1 reads LNHNV; CDR2 reads YYDKDF (reference sequence). V was clipped by 0 bases and J by 3 bases, with 9 bases between them. The CDR3 runs to 16 residues. Sequencing used immunoSEQ multiplex PCR; TCRdb keeps in-frame clones, though not all of them. The data hold 100,000 to 110,000 clones, with around 90% observed a single time. This clonotype originated in an adult in good health. The chain recombines TRBV15 with TRBJ2-6, with D maybe TRBD2 (5 bases). The input for sequencing was peripheral blood, taken on day 0 of AZD1222 vaccination. The CDR3 coding sequence is TGTGCCACCAGCAGAGAGGGCGGAGGTGGGGCCAACGTCCTGACTTTC. It codes for CATSREGGGGANVLTF.